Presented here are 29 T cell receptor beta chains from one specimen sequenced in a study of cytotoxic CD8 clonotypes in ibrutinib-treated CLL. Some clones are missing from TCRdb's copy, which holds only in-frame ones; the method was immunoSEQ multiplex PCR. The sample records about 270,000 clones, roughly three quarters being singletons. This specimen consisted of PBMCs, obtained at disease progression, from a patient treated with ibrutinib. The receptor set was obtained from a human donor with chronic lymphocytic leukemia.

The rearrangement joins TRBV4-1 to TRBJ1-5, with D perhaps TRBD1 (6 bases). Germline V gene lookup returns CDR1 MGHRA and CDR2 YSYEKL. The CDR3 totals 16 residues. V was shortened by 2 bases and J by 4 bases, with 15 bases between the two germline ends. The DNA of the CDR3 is TGCGCCAGCAGCCAACTCTGGGGGCAGGGAAATCAGCCCCAGCATTTT. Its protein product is CASSQLWGQGNQPQHF.

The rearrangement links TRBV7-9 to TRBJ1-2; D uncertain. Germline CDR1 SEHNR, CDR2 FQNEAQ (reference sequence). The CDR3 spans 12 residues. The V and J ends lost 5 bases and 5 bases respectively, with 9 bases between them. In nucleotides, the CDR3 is TGTGCCAGCAGCATGGGGTTGTATGGCTACACCTTC. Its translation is CASSMGLYGYTF.

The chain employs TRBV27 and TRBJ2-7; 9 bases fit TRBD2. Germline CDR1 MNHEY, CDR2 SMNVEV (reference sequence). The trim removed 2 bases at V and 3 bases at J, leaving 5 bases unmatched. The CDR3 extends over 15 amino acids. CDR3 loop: CASSLAGGPIYEQYF. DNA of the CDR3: TGTGCCAGCAGTTTAGCGGGAGGGCCGATCTACGAGCAGTACTTC.

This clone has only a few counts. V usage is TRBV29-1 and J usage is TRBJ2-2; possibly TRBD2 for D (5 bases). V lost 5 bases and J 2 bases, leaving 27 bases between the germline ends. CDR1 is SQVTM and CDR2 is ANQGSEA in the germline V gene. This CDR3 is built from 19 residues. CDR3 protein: CSVLTRVRSSGANTGELFF. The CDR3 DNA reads TGCAGCGTTTTAACCCGGGTCCGGTCCAGCGGAGCCAACACCGGGGAGCTGTTTTTT.

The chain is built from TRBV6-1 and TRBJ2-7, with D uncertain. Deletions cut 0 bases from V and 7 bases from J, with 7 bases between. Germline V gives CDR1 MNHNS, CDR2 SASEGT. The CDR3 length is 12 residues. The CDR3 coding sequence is TGTGCCAGCAGTGAAGCGTCTGCGGAGCAGTACTTC. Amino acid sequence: CASSEASAEQYF.

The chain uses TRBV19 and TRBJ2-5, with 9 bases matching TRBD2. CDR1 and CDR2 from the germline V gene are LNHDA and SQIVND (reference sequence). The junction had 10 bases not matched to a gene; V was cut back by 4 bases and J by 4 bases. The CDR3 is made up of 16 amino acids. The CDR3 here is CASSTGASGKRETQYF. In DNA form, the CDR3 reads TGTGCCAGTAGTACTGGGGCTAGCGGGAAAAGAGAGACCCAGTACTTC.

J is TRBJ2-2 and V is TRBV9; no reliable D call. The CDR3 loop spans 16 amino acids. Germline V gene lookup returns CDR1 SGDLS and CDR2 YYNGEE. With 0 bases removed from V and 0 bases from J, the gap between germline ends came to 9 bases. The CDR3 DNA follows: TGTGCCAGCAGCGTAGTGGCGTACGCGAACACCGGGGAGCTGTTTTTT. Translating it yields CASSVVAYANTGELFF. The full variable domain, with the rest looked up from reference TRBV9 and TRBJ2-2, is DSGVTQTPKHLITATGQRVTLRCSPRSGDLSVYWYQQSLDQGLQFLIQYYNGEERAKGNILERFSAQQFPDLHSELNLSSLELGDSALYFCASSVVAYANTGELFFGEGSRLTVL.

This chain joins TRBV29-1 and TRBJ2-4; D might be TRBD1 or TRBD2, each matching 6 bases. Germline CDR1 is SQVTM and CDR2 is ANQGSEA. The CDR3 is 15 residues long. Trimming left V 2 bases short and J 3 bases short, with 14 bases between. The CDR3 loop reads CSVEWGASGKNIQYF. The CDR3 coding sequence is TGCAGCGTTGAATGGGGGGCATCGGGCAAAAACATTCAGTACTTC.

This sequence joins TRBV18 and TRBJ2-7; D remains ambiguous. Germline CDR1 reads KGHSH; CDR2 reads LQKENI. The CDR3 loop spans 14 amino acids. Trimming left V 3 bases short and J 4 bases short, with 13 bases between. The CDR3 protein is CASSPPEQKYEQYF. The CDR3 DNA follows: TGTGCCAGCTCACCCCCAGAACAGAAATACGAGCAGTACTTC.

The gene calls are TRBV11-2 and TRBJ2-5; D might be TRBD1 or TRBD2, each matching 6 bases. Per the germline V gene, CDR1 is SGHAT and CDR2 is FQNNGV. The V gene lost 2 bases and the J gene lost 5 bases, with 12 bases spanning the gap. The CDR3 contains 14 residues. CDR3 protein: CASSLTQGRETQYF. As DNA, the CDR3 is TGTGCCAGCAGCTTAACTCAGGGGAGGGAGACCCAGTACTTC.

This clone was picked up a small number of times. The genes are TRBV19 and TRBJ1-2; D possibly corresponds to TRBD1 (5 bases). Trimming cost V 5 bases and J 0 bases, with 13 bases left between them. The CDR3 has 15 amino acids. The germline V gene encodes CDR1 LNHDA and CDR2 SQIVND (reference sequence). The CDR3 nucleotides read TGTGCCAGTAGTTACCAGGGAAGCACTAACTATGGCTACACCTTC. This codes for CASSYQGSTNYGYTF.

CDR3 loop: CASSSHPGGNTEAFF. The CDR3 DNA reads as TGTGCCAGCAGCTCCCACCCCGGCGGGAACACTGAAGCTTTCTTT. J is TRBJ1-1 and V is TRBV11-2; D call uncertain. The CDR3 is made up of 15 amino acids. V lost 4 bases and J 1 base, leaving 13 bases between the germline ends. The V gene's germline CDR1 is SGHAT and CDR2 FQNNGV. The whole variable domain, filled in from reference TRBV11-2 and TRBJ1-1, reads EAGVAQSPRYKIIEKRQSVAFWCNPISGHATLYWYQQILGQGPKLLIQFQNNGVVDDSQLPKDRFSAERLKGVDSTLKIQPAKLEDSAVYLCASSSHPGGNTEAFFGQGTRLTVV.

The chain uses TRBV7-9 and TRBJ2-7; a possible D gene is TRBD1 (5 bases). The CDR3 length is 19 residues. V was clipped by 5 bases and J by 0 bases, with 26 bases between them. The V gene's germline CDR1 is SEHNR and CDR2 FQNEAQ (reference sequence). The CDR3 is CASSPPPGQFGDSSYEQYF. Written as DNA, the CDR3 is TGTGCCAGCAGCCCTCCTCCCGGCCAGTTCGGCGACAGCTCCTACGAGCAGTACTTC.

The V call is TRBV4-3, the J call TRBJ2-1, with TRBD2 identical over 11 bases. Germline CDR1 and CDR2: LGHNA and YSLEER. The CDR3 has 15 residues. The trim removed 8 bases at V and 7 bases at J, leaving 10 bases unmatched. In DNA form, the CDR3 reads TGCGCCAGCCGTCCTGGGACTAGCGGACTTAATGAGCAGTTCTTC. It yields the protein CASRPGTSGLNEQFF.

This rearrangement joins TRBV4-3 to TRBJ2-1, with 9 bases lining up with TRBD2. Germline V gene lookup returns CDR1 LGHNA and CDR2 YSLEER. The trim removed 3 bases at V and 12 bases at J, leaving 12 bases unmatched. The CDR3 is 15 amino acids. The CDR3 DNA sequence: TGCGCCAGCAGCCAGGGCCAATTTAGCGGGAGTAGGCAGTTCTTC. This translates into CASSQGQFSGSRQFF.

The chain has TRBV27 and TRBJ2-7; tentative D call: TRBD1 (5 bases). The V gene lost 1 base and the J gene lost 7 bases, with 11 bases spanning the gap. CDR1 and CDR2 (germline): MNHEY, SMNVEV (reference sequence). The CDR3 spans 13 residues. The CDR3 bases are TGTGCCAGCAGTTTATGGGGCGAGGAAGAGCAGTACTTC. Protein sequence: CASSLWGEEEQYF.

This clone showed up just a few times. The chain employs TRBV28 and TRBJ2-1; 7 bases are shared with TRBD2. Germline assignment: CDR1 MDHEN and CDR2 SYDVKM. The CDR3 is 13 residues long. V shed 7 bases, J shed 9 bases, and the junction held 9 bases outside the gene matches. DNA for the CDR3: TGTGCCAGCACCCGGGGAGGGCCTGGTGAGCAGTTCTTC. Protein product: CASTRGGPGEQFF.

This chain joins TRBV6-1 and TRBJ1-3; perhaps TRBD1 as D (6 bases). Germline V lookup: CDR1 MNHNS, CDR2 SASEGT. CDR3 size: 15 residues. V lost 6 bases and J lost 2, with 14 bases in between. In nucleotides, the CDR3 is TGTGCCAGCAGACAGGGCTCCAACACTGGAAACACCATATATTTT. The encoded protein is CASRQGSNTGNTIYF.

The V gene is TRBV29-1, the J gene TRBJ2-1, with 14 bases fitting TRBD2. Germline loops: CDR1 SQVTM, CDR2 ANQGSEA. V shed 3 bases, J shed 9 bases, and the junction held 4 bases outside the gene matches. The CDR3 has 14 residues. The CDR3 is CSVETSGGAGEQFF. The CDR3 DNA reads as TGCAGCGTTGAGACTAGCGGGGGGGCAGGTGAGCAGTTCTTC.

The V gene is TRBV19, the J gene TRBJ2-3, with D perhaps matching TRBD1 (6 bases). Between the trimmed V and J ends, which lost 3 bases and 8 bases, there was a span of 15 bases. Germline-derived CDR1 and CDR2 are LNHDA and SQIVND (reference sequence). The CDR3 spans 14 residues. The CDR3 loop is CASSMIQGLGTQYF. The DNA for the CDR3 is TGTGCCAGTAGTATGATACAGGGTTTGGGTACGCAGTATTTT.

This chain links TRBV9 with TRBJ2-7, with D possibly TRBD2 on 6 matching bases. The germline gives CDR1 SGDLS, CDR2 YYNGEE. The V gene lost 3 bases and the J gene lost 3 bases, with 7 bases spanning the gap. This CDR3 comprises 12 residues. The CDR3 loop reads CASSAGGYEQYF. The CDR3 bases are TGTGCCAGCAGCGCCGGGGGCTACGAGCAGTACTTC.

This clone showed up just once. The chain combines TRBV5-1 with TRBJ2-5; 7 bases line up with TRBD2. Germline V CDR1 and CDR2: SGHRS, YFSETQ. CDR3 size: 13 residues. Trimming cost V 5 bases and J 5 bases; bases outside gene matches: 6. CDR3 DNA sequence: TGCGCCAGCAGTTATTCCGGGGGGGAGACCCAGTACTTC. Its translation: CASSYSGGETQYF.

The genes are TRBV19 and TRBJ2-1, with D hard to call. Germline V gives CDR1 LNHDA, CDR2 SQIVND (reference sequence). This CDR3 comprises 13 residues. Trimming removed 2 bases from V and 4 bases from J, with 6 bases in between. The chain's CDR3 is CASSITAYNEQFF. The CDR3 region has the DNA TGTGCCAGTAGTATAACTGCATACAATGAGCAGTTCTTC.

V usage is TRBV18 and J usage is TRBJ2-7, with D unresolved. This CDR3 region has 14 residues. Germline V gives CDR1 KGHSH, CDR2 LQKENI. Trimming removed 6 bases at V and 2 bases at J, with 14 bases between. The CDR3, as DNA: TGTGCCAGCTCCCAAAATGCAGACACCTACGAGCAGTACTTC. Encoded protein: CASSQNADTYEQYF.

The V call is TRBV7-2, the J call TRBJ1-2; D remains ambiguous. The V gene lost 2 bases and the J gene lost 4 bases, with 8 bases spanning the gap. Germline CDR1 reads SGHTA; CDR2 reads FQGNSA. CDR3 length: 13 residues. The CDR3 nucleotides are TGTGCCAGCAGCTTAAGTTCCAGCTATGGCTACACCTTC. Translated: CASSLSSSYGYTF. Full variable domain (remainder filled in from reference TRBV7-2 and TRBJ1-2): GAGVSQSPSNKVTEKGKDVELRCDPISGHTALYWYRQSLGQGLEFLIYFQGNSAPDKSGLPSDRFSAERTGGSVSTLTIQRTQQEDSAVYLCASSLSSSYGYTFGSGTRLTVV.

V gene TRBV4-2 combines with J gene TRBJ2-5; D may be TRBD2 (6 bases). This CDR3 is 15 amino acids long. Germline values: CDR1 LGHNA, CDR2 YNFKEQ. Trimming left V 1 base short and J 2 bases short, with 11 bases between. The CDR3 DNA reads TGTGCCAGCAGCCAAGTAGGCGGGGTACAAGAGACCCAGTACTTC. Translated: CASSQVGGVQETQYF.

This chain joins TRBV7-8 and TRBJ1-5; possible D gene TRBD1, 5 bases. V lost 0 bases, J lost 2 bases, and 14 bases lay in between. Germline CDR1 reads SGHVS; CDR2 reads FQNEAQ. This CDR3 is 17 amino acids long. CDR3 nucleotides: TGTGCCAGCAGCTTAGCTACCTCCGTGGGGGGCAATCAGCCCCAGCATTTT. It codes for CASSLATSVGGNQPQHF.

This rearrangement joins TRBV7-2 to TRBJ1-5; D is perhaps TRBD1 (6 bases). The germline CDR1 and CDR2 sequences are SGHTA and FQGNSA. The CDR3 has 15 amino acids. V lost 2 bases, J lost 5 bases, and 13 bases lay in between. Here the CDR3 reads CASSLLGTRDQPQHF. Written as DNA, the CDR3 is TGTGCCAGCAGCTTATTGGGGACACGCGATCAGCCCCAGCATTTT.

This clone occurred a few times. The CDR3 sequence is CASSLQGPKDYNEQFF. CDR3 DNA: TGCGCCAGCAGTCTCCAGGGACCCAAAGACTACAATGAGCAGTTCTTC. The chain has TRBV23-1 and TRBJ2-1; D tentatively reads TRBD1 or TRBD2 (5 bases each). TRBV23-1 is flagged as an ORF with uncertain function. This CDR3 contains 16 residues. Trimming cost V 4 bases and J 3 bases, with 16 bases left between them.